Following are 27 T cell receptor beta chains from one sample sequenced in a study of cytomegalovirus exposure and HLA in healthy donors (dated by TCRdb to 2017 to 2019). The library was produced with the immunoSEQ multiplex PCR assay. For the multiplex PCR, a mixture combining 60 forward primers for TCR Vbeta segments and 13 reverse primers for TCR Jbeta segments was used. Imported from immuneACCESS, the table was reduced by TCRdb to in-frame sequences with V and J called. These copies leave out some clones; in studies compared against another copy, an unresolved V gene accounts for under half, and the cause of the remainder is not known. This sample has about 170,000 clones in its table, and about 85% of those were observed once. 2% to 2.5% of the sample rests with the top ten. The specimen sequenced was PBMCs. Source of these receptors: a man between 18 and 29 years old in good health and CMV-seropositive.

The rearrangement uses TRBV5-1 and TRBJ1-1; D not certain. From germline, CDR1 is SGHRS and CDR2 YFSETQ. This CDR3 region has 13 residues. Trimming took off 0 bases at V and 3 bases at J, with 6 bases between the two ends. The CDR3 sequence is CASSLVADTEAFF. The CDR3 nucleotides are TGCGCCAGCAGCTTGGTAGCAGACACTGAAGCTTTCTTT. Together with reference TRBV5-1 and TRBJ1-1, the CDR3 gives the full variable domain: KAGVTQTPRYLIKTRGQQVTLSCSPISGHRSVSWYQQTPGQGLQFLFEYFSETQRNKGNFPGRFSGRQFSNSRSEMNVSTLELGDSALYLCASSLVADTEAFFGQGTRLTVV.

Only one count was recorded for this clone. The rearrangement joins TRBV13 to TRBJ1-6, with D tentatively TRBD1 (6 bases). Per germline, CDR1 PRHDT and CDR2 FYEKMQ (reference sequence). The CDR3 has 15 amino acids. V was pared by 2 bases and J by 9 bases, with 14 bases between. The CDR3 nucleotides read TGTGCCAGCAGCTTAACCGGTCCAGGGGTTTCACCCCTCCACTTT. Protein product: CASSLTGPGVSPLHF. The variable domain in full, completed from reference TRBV13 and TRBJ1-6, reads AAGVIQSPRHLIKEKRETATLKCYPIPRHDTVYWYQQGPGQDPQFLISFYEKMQSDKGSIPDRFSAQQFSDYHSELNMSSLELGDSALYFCASSLTGPGVSPLHFGNGTRLTVT.

The rearrangement links TRBV2 to TRBJ2-5; TRBD1 matches at 10 bases. The tail of the sequence fits TRBJ2-7 better, so the J call may be wrong. Germline V gene data show CDR1 as SNHLY and CDR2 as FYNNEI. CDR3 length: 15 residues. The CDR3 reads CASRFRTGGAYEQYF. The CDR3 nucleotides read TGTGCCAGCAGATTTAGGACAGGGGGAGCCTACGAGCAGTACTTC.

The CDR3 is CASTRRAESYEQYF. The CDR3 DNA is TGTGCCAGCACCAGGAGGGCAGAATCCTACGAGCAGTACTTC. The V gene is TRBV11-2, the J gene TRBJ2-7; tentative D call: TRBD2 (6 bases). Trimming removed 7 bases from V and 1 base from J, with 14 bases in between. The CDR3 extends over 14 amino acids. CDR1 and CDR2 from the germline V gene are SGHAT and FQNNGV. The whole variable domain, filled in from reference TRBV11-2 and TRBJ2-7, reads EAGVAQSPRYKIIEKRQSVAFWCNPISGHATLYWYQQILGQGPKLLIQFQNNGVVDDSQLPKDRFSAERLKGVDSTLKIQPAKLEDSAVYLCASTRRAESYEQYFGPGTRLTVT.

The count of this clone is one. The V gene is TRBV9, the J gene TRBJ2-2; tentative D call: TRBD2 (7 bases). Germline loops: CDR1 SGDLS, CDR2 YYNGEE. The CDR3 runs to 18 residues. Trimming cost V 0 bases and J 1 base, with 16 bases left between them. CDR3 in amino acids: CASSVVGGLRQNTGELFF. The CDR3 nucleotides are TGTGCCAGCAGCGTAGTGGGGGGGCTCAGACAGAACACCGGGGAGCTGTTTTTT.

The chain is built from TRBV19 and TRBJ2-7, with TRBD1 matching 8 bases. The ends lost 5 bases at V and 4 bases at J; junction bases unmatched: 10. The germline gives CDR1 LNHDA, CDR2 SQIVND (reference sequence). The CDR3 extends over 15 amino acids. CDR3 DNA: TGTGCCAGTAGTCCTAGAAGGACAGGGTCTTACGAGCAGTACTTC. Its protein is CASSPRRTGSYEQYF.

This chain joins TRBV6-5 and TRBJ2-3; 8 nucleotides agree with TRBD2. V lost 6 bases to trimming and J lost 7 bases; unmatched junction nucleotides: 9. This CDR3 spans 14 amino acids. Germline loops: CDR1 MNHEY, CDR2 SVGAGI. The CDR3 here is CASRPGTGGYTQYF. The CDR3 DNA reads as TGTGCCAGCAGACCAGGGACGGGAGGGTATACGCAGTATTTT.

V gene TRBV6-5 combines with J gene TRBJ1-5; D might be TRBD1 (5 bases). This CDR3 contains 15 residues. Germline V gives CDR1 MNHEY, CDR2 SVGAGI. V lost 0 bases and J 5 bases, leaving 11 bases between the germline ends. The CDR3 DNA sequence: TGTGCCAGCAGTTACTCCAGGGATCATTATCAGCCCCAGCATTTT. Encoded protein: CASSYSRDHYQPQHF.

This clone was picked up one time. The rearrangement joins TRBV4-1 to TRBJ2-2; D is unclear. The CDR3 is 14 residues long. The germline gives CDR1 MGHRA, CDR2 YSYEKL. V was clipped by 1 base and J by 5 bases, with 8 bases between them. This chain's CDR3 is CASSQAERTGELFF. The CDR3 DNA follows: TGCGCCAGCAGCCAAGCCGAGAGGACCGGGGAGCTGTTTTTT.

The chain uses TRBV6-1 and TRBJ2-7; 7 nucleotides match TRBD1. The germline V gene has CDR1 MNHNS and CDR2 SASEGT. J lost 0 bases, V lost 2 bases, and 10 bases had no gene match. This CDR3 is 17 amino acids long. For the CDR3, the DNA is TGTGCCAGCAGTGAAAGAGCAAGGACAGGTCTCTCCTACGAGCAGTACTTC. Residues: CASSERARTGLSYEQYF.

The chain combines TRBV6-1 with TRBJ2-7; D unclear. CDR1 MNHNS and CDR2 SASEGT come from the germline V gene. The V and J ends lost 3 bases and 0 bases respectively, with 9 bases between them. This CDR3 has 14 amino acids. In DNA form, the CDR3 reads TGTGCCAGCAGTGACCGCGGCCACTCCTACGAGCAGTACTTC. Translating gives CASSDRGHSYEQYF.

V is TRBV7-9 and J is TRBJ1-1; 8 bases match TRBD1. The CDR3 has 14 residues. Trimming took 3 bases from V and 1 from J; bases not matched to a gene: 1. In germline, CDR1 is SEHNR, CDR2 FQNEAQ (reference sequence). CDR3 DNA sequence: TGTGCCAGCAGCTTCAGGGGGCCGAACACTGAAGCTTTCTTT. It specifies CASSFRGPNTEAFF.

The chain's CDR3 is CASSTPDGGTEAFF. In DNA form, the CDR3 reads TGTGCCAGCAGTACCCCGGACGGGGGAACTGAAGCTTTCTTT. The chain is built from TRBV27 and TRBJ1-1, with D tentatively TRBD1 (5 bases). The V and J ends lost 5 bases and 5 bases respectively, with 15 bases between them. Germline V gives CDR1 MNHEY, CDR2 SMNVEV (reference sequence). The CDR3 contains 14 residues.

This chain connects TRBV6-5 to TRBJ2-1; TRBD2 matches 14 bases. V lost 6 bases, J lost 8 bases, and 3 bases stayed unmatched. Germline CDR1 MNHEY, CDR2 SVGAGI. The CDR3 loop spans 14 amino acids. This chain's CDR3 is CASRGTSGGYEQFF. The CDR3 DNA follows: TGTGCCAGCAGAGGGACTAGCGGGGGCTATGAGCAGTTCTTC.

This clone came up once. The chain links TRBV7-9 to TRBJ1-1; 10 bases agree with TRBD1. The CDR3 extends over 15 amino acids. J gave up 7 bases and V 3 bases, and 8 bases lay outside the gene matches. Germline V gene sequence: CDR1 SEHNR, CDR2 FQNEAQ (reference sequence). The CDR3 DNA reads TGTGCCAGCAGCTTTGGGACAGGGGATTCAGGTGAAGCTTTCTTT. The encoded protein is CASSFGTGDSGEAFF.

This clone has only one observation. V gene TRBV5-5 combines with J gene TRBJ1-6; no clear D. The CDR3 is 14 amino acids. Germline assignment: CDR1 SGHKS and CDR2 YYEKEE (reference sequence). V lost 3 bases and J 7 bases, leaving 11 bases between the germline ends. The CDR3 DNA sequence: TGTGCCAGCAGCTACTTGACGGGAAATTCACCCCTCCACTTT. It is translated as CASSYLTGNSPLHF.

The chain uses TRBV4-1 and TRBJ2-3; the match to TRBD2 covers 10 bases. The CDR3 spans 16 residues. V shed 4 bases, J shed 3 bases, and the junction held 7 bases outside the gene matches. Germline loops: CDR1 MGHRA, CDR2 YSYEKL. The CDR3 DNA follows: TGCGCCAGCAGCCGCTCGCTAGCGGGGGTAACAGATACGCAGTATTTT. Protein: CASSRSLAGVTDTQYF.

The V gene is TRBV5-1, the J gene TRBJ1-1, with 9 bases identical to TRBD1. The germline CDR1 and CDR2 sequences are SGHRS and YFSETQ. The CDR3 totals 15 residues. V lost 7 bases, J lost 1 base, and 8 bases stayed unmatched. The CDR3 loop reads CASFGGQGRNTEAFF. The CDR3 DNA reads TGCGCCAGCTTCGGGGGACAGGGAAGGAACACTGAAGCTTTCTTT.

The chain links TRBV6-1 to TRBJ1-5; maybe TRBD1 (6 bases). CDR3 length: 17 residues. Germline values: CDR1 MNHNS, CDR2 SASEGT. V gave up 1 base and J gave up 0 bases, with 13 bases separating them. The CDR3: CASSEGDTVYSNQPQHF. The CDR3 nucleotides read TGTGCCAGCAGTGAAGGGGACACAGTCTATAGCAATCAGCCCCAGCATTTT.

The V gene is TRBV7-3, the J gene TRBJ2-2, with D possibly being TRBD2 (6 bases). CDR1 is SGHTA, CDR2 FQGTGA, per germline. This CDR3 region has 14 residues. Trimming took off 3 bases at V and 4 bases at J, with 9 bases between the two ends. CDR3 DNA sequence: TGTGCCAGCAGCTTGGAGGGAAGCACCGGGGAGCTGTTTTTT. Its protein product is CASSLEGSTGELFF.

This clone occurred a few times. The V and J genes are TRBV11-3 and TRBJ2-2; D perhaps matches TRBD1 (5 bases). V dropped 2 bases and J dropped 3 bases, with 7 bases sitting between them. CDR1 is SGHNT and CDR2 is YENEEA in the germline V gene. CDR3 length equals 14 residues. The CDR3 loop is CASSLRGYTGELFF. The DNA of the CDR3 is TGTGCCAGCAGCTTAAGGGGATACACCGGGGAGCTGTTTTTT.

The chain joins TRBV29-1 to TRBJ1-2; 9 bases fit TRBD1. Trimming took 7 bases from V and 2 from J; bases not matched to a gene: 2. The CDR3 contains 12 residues. Germline V CDR1 and CDR2: SQVTM, ANQGSEA. CDR3 protein: CSAGQGNYGYTF. The CDR3 coding sequence is TGCAGCGCTGGACAGGGGAACTATGGCTACACCTTC.

The V gene is TRBV2, the J gene TRBJ2-7; the D gene is possibly TRBD1 (6 bases). Germline V gives CDR1 SNHLY, CDR2 FYNNEI. V shed 6 bases and J shed 0 bases, with 15 bases lying between them. The CDR3 extends over 15 amino acids. CDR3 region: CASSGRRQASYEQYF. CDR3 coding DNA: TGTGCCAGCAGCGGTAGGAGACAGGCCTCCTACGAGCAGTACTTC. Complete variable domain (other parts from reference TRBV2 and TRBJ2-7): EPEVTQTPSHQVTQMGQEVILRCVPISNHLYFYWYRQILGQKVEFLVSFYNNEISEKSEIFDDQFSVERPDGSNFTLKIRSTKLEDSAMYFCASSGRRQASYEQYFGPGTRLTVT.

This clone was seen a single time. V usage is TRBV7-8 and J usage is TRBJ2-3; 11 nucleotides line up with TRBD2. The J segment lost 6 bases and the V segment lost 5 bases, leaving 10 bases of the junction unmatched. This CDR3 has 16 residues. CDR1 and CDR2 (germline): SGHVS, FQNEAQ. In DNA, the CDR3 is TGTGCCAGCAGCCAAGGGTTTAGCGGGGGGGCGGATACGCAGTATTTT. Amino acid sequence: CASSQGFSGGADTQYF.

Concerning this clone: Distinct nucleotide sequences in the sample also encode this CDR3. The chain carries TRBV2 and TRBJ1-3, with 10 bases matching TRBD1. The CDR3 sequence is 14 residues long. The V gene's germline CDR1 is SNHLY and CDR2 FYNNEI. Trimming at V came to 6 bases and at J to 2 bases, leaving 1 base not matched to a gene. The chain's CDR3 is CASSGQGAGNTIYF. The CDR3 nucleotides read TGTGCCAGCAGCGGACAGGGGGCTGGAAACACCATATATTTT.

The sample holds a few counts of this clone. The rearrangement joins TRBV27 to TRBJ1-1, with 8 nucleotides matching TRBD1. This CDR3 has 14 amino acids. From germline, CDR1 is MNHEY and CDR2 SMNVEV (reference sequence). V lost 3 bases and J lost 4; bases outside the gene matches: 4. The CDR3 DNA sequence: TGTGCCAGCAGTTTGTTACAGGGGGGCACTGAAGCTTTCTTT. Translating gives CASSLLQGGTEAFF.

V and J are TRBV9 and TRBJ1-2; D might be TRBD1 (6 bases). In germline, CDR1 is SGDLS, CDR2 YYNGEE. V was pared by 3 bases and J by 4 bases, with 16 bases between. The CDR3 sequence is 15 residues long. The CDR3 region is CASSAVQGIGYGYTF. In DNA form, the CDR3 reads TGTGCCAGCAGCGCCGTACAGGGAATAGGCTATGGCTACACCTTC.